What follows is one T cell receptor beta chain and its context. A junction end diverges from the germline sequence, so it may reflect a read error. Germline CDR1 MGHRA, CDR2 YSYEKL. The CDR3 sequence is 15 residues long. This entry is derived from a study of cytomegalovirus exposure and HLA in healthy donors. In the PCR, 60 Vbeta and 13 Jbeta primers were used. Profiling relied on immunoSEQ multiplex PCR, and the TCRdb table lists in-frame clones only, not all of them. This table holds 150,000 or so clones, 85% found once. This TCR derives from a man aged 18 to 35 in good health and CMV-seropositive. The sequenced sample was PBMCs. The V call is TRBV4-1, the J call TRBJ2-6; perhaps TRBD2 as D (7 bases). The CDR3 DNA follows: TGCGCCAGCAGCCACGGCTGGGGGGGGGCCAACGGCCTGACTTTC. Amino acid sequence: CASSHGWGGANGLTF.